Here is one T cell receptor (beta chain) with its context. Its cognate antigen is unknown. Other DNA sequences from this sample encode an identical CDR3 as well. The data belong to a study of early stage breast cancer tumors. Study-level background: Of around 15 invasive breast tumors, approximately 11 were hormone receptor-positive, HER2-negative.

Study conclusions and caveats: Most shared enriched TCRB sequences were commonly generated ones.

Germline CDR1 is SGHTA and CDR2 is FQGNSA. The CDR3 contains 13 residues. Trimming pared 0 bases from V and 3 bases from J, leaving 6 bases between. Clones were sequenced by immunoSEQ multiplex PCR, and TCRdb holds only the in-frame ones, with some missing. The table has 25,000 to 35,000 clones, just under 75% seen once. The TCR originated in a young adult with breast cancer. The specimen was breast tumor tissue. This rearrangement joins TRBV7-2 to TRBJ2-7, with D hard to call. The CDR3 sequence is CASSLATGYEQYF. Here the CDR3 DNA reads TGTGCCAGCAGCTTAGCGACGGGCTACGAGCAGTACTTC. Variable domain in full (rest from reference TRBV7-2 and TRBJ2-7): GAGVSQSPSNKVTEKGKDVELRCDPISGHTALYWYRQSLGQGLEFLIYFQGNSAPDKSGLPSDRFSAERTGGSVSTLTIQRTQQEDSAVYLCASSLATGYEQYFGPGTRLTVT.